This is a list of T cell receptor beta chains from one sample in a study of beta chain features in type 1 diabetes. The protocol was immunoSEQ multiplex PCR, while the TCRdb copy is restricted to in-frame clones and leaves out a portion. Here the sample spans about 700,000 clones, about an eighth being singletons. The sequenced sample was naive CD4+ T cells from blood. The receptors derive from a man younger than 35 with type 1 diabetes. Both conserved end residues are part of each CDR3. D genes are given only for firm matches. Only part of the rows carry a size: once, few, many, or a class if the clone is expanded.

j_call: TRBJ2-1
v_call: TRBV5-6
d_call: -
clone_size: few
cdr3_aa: CASSWEDFLGNEQFF
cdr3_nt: TGTGCCAGCAGCTGGGAGGACTTCCTCGGCAATGAGCAGTTCTTC

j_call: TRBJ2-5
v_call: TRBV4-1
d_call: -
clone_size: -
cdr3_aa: CASSQDNGQETQYF
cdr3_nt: TGCGCCAGCAGCCAAGATAACGGCCAAGAGACCCAGTACTTC

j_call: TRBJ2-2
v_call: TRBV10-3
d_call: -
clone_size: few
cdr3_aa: CAISGQPNTGELFF
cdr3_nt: TGTGCCATCAGTGGACAGCCGAACACCGGGGAGCTGTTTTTT

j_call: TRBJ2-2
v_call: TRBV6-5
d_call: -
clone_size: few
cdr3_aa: CASTNSNTGELFF
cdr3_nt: TGTGCCAGCACAAATTCGAACACCGGGGAGCTGTTTTTT

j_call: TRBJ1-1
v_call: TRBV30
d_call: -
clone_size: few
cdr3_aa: CAWRAMRNTEAFF
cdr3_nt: TGTGCCTGGAGGGCCATGAGAAACACTGAAGCTTTCTTT

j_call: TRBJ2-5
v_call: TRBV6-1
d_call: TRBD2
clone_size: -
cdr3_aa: CASTQSWGGEETQYF
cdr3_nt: TGTGCCAGCACCCAAAGTTGGGGAGGGGAAGAGACCCAGTACTTC

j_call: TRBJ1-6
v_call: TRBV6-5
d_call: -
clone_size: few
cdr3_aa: CASTPQQGNSPLHF
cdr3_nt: TGTGCCAGCACCCCCCAGCAGGGGAATTCACCCCTCCACTTT

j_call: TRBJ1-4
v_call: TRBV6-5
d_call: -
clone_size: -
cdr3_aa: CASTRQLATNEKLFF
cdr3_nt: TGTGCCAGCACGAGACAGCTTGCAACTAATGAAAAACTGTTTTTT

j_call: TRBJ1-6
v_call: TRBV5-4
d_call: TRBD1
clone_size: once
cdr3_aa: CASSVQDRGYSPLHF
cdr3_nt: TGTGCCAGCAGTGTGCAGGACAGGGGTTATTCACCCCTCCACTTT

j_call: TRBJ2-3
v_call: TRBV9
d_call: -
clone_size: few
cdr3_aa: CASGNGDTQYF
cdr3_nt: TGTGCCAGCGGCAACGGAGATACGCAGTATTTT

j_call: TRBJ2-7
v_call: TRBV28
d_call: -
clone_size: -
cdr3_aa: CASLSLVAYEQYF
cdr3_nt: TGTGCCAGCCTATCACTAGTTGCCTACGAGCAGTACTTC

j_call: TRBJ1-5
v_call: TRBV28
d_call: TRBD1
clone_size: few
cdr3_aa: CASTGDRAQPQHF
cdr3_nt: TGTGCCAGCACCGGCGACAGGGCCCAGCCCCAGCATTTT

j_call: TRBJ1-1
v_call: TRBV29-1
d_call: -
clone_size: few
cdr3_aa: CSVEEQPNTEAFF
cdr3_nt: TGCAGCGTTGAAGAACAGCCGAACACTGAAGCTTTCTTT

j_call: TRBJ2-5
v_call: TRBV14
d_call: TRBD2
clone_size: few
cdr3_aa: CASSHLSGTPRETQYF
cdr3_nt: TGTGCCAGCAGCCACCTTAGCGGGACCCCTAGGGAGACCCAGTACTTC

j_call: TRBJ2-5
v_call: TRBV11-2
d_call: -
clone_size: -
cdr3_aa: CASSTHPPGFQETQYF
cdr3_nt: TGTGCCAGCAGCACACATCCCCCGGGGTTCCAAGAGACCCAGTACTTC

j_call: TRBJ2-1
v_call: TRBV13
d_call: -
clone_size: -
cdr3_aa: CASSYTGTVSYNEQFF
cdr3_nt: TGTGCCAGCAGCTACACCGGGACCGTCTCCTACAATGAGCAGTTCTTC

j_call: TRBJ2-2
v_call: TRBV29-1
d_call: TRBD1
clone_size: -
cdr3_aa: CSVDSGTGGPGELFF
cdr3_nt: TGCAGCGTTGATTCCGGGACAGGGGGCCCTGGGGAGCTGTTTTTT

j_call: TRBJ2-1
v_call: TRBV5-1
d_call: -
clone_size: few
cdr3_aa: CASSLAVYNEQFF
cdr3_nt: TGCGCCAGCAGCTTGGCCGTCTACAATGAGCAGTTCTTC

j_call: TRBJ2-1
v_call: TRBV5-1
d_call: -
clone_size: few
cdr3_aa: CASSSRATSSYNEQFF
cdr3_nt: TGCGCCAGCAGCTCTAGGGCCACAAGCTCCTACAATGAGCAGTTCTTC

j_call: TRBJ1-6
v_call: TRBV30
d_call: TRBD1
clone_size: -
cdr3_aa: CAWTSPLTGVSSPLHF
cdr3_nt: TGTGCCTGGACCTCCCCTTTGACAGGGGTGAGCTCACCCCTCCACTTT

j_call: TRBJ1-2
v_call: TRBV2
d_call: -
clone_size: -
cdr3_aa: CASSQVLDYGYTF
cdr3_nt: TGTGCCAGCAGTCAGGTTTTGGACTATGGCTACACCTTC

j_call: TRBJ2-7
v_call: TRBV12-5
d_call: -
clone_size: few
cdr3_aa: CASGLSDSYEQYF
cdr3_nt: TGTGCTAGTGGTTTAAGTGACTCCTACGAGCAGTACTTC

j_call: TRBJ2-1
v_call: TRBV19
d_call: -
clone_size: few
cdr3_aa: CASSIVAGNEQFF
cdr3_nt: TGTGCCAGTAGTATAGTAGCTGGCAATGAGCAGTTCTTC

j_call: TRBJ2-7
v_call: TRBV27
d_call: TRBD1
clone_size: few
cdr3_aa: CASRPGTGSSYEQYF
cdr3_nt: TGTGCCAGCAGACCTGGGACAGGGAGCTCCTACGAGCAGTACTTC

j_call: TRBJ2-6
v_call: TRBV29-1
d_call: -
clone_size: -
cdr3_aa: CSAPLGGDSGANVLTF
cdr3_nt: TGCAGCGCTCCCCTGGGCGGGGACTCTGGGGCCAACGTCCTGACTTTC

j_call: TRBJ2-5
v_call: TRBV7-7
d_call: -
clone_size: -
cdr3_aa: CASSLGLQETQYF
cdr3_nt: TGTGCTAGCAGCTTGGGACTTCAAGAGACCCAGTACTTC

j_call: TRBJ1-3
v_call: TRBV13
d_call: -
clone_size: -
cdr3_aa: CASSTHRQYSGNTIYF
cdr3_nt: TGTGCCAGCAGCACCCACCGACAGTACTCTGGAAACACCATATATTTT

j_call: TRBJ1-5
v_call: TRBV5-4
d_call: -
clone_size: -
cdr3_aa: CASSRGGGDQPQHF
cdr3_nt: TGTGCCAGCAGCCGAGGGGGAGGGGATCAGCCCCAGCATTTT

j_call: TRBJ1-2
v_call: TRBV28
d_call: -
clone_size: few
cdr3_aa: CASSPYGDIDGYTF
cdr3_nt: TGTGCCAGCAGTCCGTATGGGGACATAGATGGCTACACCTTC

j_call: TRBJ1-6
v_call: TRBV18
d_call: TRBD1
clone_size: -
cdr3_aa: CASSPMGTVLDSPLHF
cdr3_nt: TGTGCCAGCTCACCTATGGGGACAGTGCTGGATTCACCCCTCCACTTT

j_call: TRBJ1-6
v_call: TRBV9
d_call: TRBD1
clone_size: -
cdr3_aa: CASSVGVSGGLNSPLHF
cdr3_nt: TGTGCCAGCAGCGTAGGAGTTTCAGGGGGCCTTAATTCACCCCTCCACTTT

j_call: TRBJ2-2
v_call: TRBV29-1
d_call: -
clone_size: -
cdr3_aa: CSVNRNTGELFF
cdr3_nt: TGCAGCGTTAACCGAAACACCGGGGAGCTGTTTTTT

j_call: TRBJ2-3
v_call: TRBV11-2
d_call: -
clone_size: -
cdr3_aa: CASSLGGPQYF
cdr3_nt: TGTGCCAGCAGCTTGGGGGGGCCGCAGTATTTT

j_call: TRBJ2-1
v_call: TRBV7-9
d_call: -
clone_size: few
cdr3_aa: CASEVNEQFF
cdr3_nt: TGTGCCAGCGAGGTCAATGAGCAGTTCTTC

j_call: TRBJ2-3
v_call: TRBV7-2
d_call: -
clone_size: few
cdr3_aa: CASSLARFGSTDTQYF
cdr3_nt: TGTGCCAGCAGCTTAGCGCGTTTCGGGAGCACAGATACGCAGTATTTT

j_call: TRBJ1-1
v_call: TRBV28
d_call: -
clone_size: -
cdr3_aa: CATSGEGAFF
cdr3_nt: TGTGCCACCAGCGGGGAAGGAGCTTTCTTT

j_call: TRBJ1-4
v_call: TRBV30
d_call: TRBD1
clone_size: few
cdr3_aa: CAWSPQTGEGEKLFF
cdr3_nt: TGTGCCTGGAGCCCCCAGACAGGGGAGGGTGAAAAACTGTTTTTT

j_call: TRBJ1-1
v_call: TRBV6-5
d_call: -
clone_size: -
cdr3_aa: CASIRNTEAFF
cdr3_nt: TGTGCCAGCATCCGGAACACTGAAGCTTTCTTT

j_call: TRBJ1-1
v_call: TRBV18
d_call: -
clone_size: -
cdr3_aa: CASSPQESNTEAFF
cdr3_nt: TGTGCCAGCTCGCCACAGGAGTCGAACACTGAAGCTTTCTTT

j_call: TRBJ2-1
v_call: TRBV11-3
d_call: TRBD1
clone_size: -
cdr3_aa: CASSFGDSGKIF
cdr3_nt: TGTGCCAGCAGCTTTGGGGACAGTGGAAAGATCTTC

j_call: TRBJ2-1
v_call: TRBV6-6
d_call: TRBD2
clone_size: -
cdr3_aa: CASSWGGGSEQFF
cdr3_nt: TGTGCCAGCAGTTGGGGCGGGGGGAGTGAGCAGTTCTTC

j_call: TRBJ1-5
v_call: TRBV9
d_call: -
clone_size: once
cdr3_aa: CASSVPGLNQPQHF
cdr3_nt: TGTGCCAGCAGCGTACCGGGCTTGAATCAGCCCCAGCATTTT

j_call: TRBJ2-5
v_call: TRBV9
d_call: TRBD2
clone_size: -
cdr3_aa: CASSALAGGPRQETQYF
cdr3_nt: TGTGCCAGCAGCGCCTTGGCGGGGGGGCCGCGGCAAGAGACCCAGTACTTC

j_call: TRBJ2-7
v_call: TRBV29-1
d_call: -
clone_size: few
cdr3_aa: CSVPQGQYEQYF
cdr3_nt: TGCAGCGTTCCCCAGGGGCAGTACGAGCAGTACTTC

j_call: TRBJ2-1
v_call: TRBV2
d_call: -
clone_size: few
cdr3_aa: CASTEYNEQFF
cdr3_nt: TGTGCCAGCACGGAGTACAATGAGCAGTTCTTC

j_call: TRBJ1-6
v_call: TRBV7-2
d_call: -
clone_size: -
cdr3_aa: CASSPTGNNSPLHF
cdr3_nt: TGTGCCAGCAGCCCCACAGGGAACAATTCACCCCTCCACTTT

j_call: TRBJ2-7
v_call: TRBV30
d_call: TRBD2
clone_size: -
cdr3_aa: CAWRLAGYYEQYF
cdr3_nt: TGTGCCTGGCGACTAGCGGGGTACTACGAGCAGTACTTC

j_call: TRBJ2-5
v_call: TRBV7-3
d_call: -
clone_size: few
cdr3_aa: CASSSSTAETQYF
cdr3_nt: TGTGCCAGCAGCTCCTCGACTGCAGAGACCCAGTACTTC